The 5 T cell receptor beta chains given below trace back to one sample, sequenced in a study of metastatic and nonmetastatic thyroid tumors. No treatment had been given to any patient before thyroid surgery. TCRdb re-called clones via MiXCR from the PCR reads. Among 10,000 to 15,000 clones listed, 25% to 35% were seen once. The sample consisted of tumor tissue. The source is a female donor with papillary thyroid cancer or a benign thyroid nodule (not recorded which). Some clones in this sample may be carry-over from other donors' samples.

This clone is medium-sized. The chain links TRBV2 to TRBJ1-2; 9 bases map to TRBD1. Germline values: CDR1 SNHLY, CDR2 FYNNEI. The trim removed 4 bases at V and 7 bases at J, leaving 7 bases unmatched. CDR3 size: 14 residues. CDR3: CASSGTGVKVGYTF. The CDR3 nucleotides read TGTGCCAGCAGTGGGACAGGGGTTAAAGTTGGCTACACCTTC. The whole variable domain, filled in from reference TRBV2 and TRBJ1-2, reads EPEVTQTPSHQVTQMGQEVILRCVPISNHLYFYWYRQILGQKVEFLVSFYNNEISEKSEIFDDQFSVERPDGSNFTLKIRSTKLEDSAMYFCASSGTGVKVGYTFGSGTRLTVV.

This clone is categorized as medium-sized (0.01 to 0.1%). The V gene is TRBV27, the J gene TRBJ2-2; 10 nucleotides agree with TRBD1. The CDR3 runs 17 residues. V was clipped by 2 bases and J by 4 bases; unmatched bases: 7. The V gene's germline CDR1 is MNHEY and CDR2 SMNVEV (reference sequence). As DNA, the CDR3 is TGTGCCAGCAGTTTACCCCTAGGGACAGGGGTCACCGGGGAGCTGTTTTTT. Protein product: CASSLPLGTGVTGELFF.

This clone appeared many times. DNA of the CDR3: TGCGCCAGCAGCCACCGGGGATCCACTGAAGCTTTCTTT. It encodes CASSHRGSTEAFF. The rearrangement joins TRBV4-1 to TRBJ1-1; D ambiguous. Trimming removed 3 bases from V and 4 bases from J, with 9 bases in between. This CDR3 comprises 13 residues. Germline V gene sequence: CDR1 MGHRA, CDR2 YSYEKL.

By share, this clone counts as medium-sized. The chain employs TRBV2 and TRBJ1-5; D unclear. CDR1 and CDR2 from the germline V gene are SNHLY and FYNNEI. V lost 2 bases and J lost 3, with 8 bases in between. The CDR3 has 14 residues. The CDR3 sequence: CASSETGNNQPQHF. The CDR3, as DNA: TGTGCCAGCAGTGAAACGGGGAACAATCAGCCCCAGCATTTT.

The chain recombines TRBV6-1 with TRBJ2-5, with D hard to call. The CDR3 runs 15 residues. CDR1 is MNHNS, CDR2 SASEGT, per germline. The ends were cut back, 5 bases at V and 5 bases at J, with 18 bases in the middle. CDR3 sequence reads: CASSPSRVSVETQYF. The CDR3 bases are TGTGCCAGCAGTCCCAGTAGAGTGAGTGTGGAGACCCAGTACTTC.